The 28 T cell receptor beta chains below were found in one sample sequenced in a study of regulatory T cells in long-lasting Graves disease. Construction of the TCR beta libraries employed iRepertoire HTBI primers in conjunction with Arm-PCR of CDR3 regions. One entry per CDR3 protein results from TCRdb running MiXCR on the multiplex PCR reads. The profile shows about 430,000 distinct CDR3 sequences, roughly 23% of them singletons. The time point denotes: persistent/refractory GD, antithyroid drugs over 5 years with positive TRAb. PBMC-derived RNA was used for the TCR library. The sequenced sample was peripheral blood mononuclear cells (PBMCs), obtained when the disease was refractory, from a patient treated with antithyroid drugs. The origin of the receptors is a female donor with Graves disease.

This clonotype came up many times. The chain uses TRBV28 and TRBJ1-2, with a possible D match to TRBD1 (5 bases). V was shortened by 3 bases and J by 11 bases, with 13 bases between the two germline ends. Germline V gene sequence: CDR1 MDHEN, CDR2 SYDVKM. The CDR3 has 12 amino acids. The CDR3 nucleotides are TGTGCCAGCAGTTTGGGGCAGGTTGGGTACACCTTC. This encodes CASSLGQVGYTF.

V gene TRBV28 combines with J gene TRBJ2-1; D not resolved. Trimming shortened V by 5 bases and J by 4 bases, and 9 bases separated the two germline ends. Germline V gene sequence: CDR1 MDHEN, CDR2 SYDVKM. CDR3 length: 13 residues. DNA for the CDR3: TGTGCCAGCAGTCCCCCCGGATACAATGAGCAGTTCTTC. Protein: CASSPPGYNEQFF. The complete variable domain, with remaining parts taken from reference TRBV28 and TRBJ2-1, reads DVKVTQSSRYLVKRTGEKVFLECVQDMDHENMFWYRQDPGLGLRLIYFSYDVKMKEKGDIPEGYSVSREKKERFSLILESASTNQTSMYLCASSPPGYNEQFFGPGTRLTVL.

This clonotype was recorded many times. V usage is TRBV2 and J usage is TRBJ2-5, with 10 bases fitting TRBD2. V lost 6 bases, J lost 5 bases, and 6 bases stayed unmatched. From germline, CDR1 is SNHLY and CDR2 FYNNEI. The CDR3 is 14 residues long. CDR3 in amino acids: CASRAGGPSETQYF. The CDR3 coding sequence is TGTGCCAGCAGAGCGGGAGGGCCCTCGGAGACCCAGTACTTC.

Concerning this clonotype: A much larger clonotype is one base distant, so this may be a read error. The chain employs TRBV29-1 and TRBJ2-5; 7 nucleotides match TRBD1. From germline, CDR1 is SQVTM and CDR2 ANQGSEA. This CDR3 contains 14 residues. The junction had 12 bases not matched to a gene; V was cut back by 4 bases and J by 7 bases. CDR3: CSVARDRQEGTQYF. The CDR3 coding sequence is TGCAGCGTTGCCCGGGACAGACAAGAAGGGACCCAGTACTTC.

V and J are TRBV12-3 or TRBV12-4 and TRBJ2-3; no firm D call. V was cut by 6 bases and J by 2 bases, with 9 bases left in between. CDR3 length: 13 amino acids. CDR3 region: CASSTDTTDTQYF. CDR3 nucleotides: TGTGCCAGCAGCACAGATACCACAGATACGCAGTATTTT.

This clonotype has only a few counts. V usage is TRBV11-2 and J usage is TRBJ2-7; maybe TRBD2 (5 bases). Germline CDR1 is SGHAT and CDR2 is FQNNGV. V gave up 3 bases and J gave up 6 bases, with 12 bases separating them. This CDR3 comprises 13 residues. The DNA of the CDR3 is TGTGCCAGCAGCTTGGGAGTTGGTTCCGAGCAGTACTTC. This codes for CASSLGVGSEQYF.

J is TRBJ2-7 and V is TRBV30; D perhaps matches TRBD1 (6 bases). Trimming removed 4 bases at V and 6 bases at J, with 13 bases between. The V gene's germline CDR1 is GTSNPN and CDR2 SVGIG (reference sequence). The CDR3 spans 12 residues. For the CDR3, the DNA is TGTGCCTGGAATAGCGCAGGGGCCGAGCAGTACTTC. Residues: CAWNSAGAEQYF.

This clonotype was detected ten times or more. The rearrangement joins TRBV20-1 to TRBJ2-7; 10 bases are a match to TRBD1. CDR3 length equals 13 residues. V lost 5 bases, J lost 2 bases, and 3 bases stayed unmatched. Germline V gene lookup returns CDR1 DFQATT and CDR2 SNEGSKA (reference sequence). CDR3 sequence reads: CSAGDRGTYEQYF. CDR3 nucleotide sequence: TGCAGTGCTGGGGACAGGGGAACCTACGAGCAGTACTTC.

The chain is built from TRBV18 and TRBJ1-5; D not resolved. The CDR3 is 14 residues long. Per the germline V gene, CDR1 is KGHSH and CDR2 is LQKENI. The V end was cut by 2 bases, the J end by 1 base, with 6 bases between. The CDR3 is CASSPSGSNQPQHF. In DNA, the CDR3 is TGTGCCAGCTCACCATCCGGGAGCAATCAGCCCCAGCATTTT.

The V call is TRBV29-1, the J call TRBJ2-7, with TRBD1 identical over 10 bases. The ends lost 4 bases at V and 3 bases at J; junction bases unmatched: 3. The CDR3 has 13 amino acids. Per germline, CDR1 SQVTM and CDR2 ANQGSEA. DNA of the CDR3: TGCAGCGTTGTGGGACAGGGGAACTACGAGCAGTACTTC. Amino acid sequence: CSVVGQGNYEQYF.

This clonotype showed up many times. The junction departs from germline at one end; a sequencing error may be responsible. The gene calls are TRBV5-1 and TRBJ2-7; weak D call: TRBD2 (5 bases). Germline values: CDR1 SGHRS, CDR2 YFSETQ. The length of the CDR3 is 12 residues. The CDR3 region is CASGREPYEQYF. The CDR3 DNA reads TGTGCCAGCGGAAGGGAACCCTACGAGCAGTACTTC.

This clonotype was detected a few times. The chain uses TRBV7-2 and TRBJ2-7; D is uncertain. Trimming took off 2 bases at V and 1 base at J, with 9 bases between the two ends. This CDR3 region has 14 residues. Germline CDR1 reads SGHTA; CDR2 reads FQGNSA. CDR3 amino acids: CASSLYVDSYEQYF. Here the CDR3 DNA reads TGTGCCAGCAGCTTATACGTAGATTCCTACGAGCAGTACTTC.

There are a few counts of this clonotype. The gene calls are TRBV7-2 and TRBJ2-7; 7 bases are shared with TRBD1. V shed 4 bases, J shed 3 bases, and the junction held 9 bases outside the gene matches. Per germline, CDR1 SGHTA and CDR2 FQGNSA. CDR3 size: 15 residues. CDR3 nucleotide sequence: TGTGCCAGCAGCTCATATGCAGGGGGTCTCTACGAGCAGTACTTC. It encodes CASSSYAGGLYEQYF.

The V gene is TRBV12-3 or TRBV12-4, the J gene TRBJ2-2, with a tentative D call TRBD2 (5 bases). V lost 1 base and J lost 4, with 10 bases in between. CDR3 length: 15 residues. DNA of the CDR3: TGTGCCAGCAGTTTAGTGGACCGGGGCACCGGGGAGCTGTTTTTT. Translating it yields CASSLVDRGTGELFF.

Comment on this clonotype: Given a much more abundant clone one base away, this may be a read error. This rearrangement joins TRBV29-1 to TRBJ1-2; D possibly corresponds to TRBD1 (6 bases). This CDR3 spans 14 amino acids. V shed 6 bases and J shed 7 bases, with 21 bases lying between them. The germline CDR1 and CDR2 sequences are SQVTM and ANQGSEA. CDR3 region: CSVSQGRGPGGYTF. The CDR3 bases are TGCAGCGTCAGCCAGGGACGGGGGCCTGGTGGCTACACCTTC.

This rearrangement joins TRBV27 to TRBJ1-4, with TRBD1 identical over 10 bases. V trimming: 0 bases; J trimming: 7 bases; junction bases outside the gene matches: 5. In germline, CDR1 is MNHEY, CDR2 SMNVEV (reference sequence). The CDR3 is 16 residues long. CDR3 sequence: CASSLSPGTGVEKLFF. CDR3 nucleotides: TGTGCCAGCAGTTTATCCCCCGGGACAGGGGTTGAAAAACTGTTTTTT.

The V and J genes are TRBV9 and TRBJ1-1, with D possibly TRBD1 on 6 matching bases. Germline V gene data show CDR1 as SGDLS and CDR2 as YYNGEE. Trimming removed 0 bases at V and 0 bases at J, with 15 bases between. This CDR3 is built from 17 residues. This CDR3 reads CASSVEGIQGLNTEAFF. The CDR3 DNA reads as TGTGCCAGCAGCGTAGAAGGGATACAGGGTTTGAACACTGAAGCTTTCTTT.

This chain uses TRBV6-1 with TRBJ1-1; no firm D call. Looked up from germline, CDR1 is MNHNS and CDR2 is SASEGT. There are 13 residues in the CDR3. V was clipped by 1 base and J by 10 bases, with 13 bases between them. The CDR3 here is CASSEGGPFGAFF. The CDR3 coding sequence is TGTGCCAGCAGTGAAGGGGGTCCCTTCGGAGCTTTCTTT.

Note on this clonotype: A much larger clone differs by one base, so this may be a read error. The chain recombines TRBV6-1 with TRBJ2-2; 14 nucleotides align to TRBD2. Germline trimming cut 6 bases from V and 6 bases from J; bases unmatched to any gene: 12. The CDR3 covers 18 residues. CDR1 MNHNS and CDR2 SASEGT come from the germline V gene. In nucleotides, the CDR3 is TGTGCCAGCAGCCGAGGACTAGCGGGGGGAGCGGGGGCCGGGGAGCTGTTTTTT. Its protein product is CASSRGLAGGAGAGELFF.

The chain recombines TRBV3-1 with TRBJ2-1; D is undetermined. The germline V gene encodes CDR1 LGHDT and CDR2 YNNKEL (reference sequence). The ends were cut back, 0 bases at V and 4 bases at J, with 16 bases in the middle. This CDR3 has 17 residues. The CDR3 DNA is TGTGCCAGCAGCCAAGACCGGTATCGGCAGATATACAATGAGCAGTTCTTC. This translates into CASSQDRYRQIYNEQFF.

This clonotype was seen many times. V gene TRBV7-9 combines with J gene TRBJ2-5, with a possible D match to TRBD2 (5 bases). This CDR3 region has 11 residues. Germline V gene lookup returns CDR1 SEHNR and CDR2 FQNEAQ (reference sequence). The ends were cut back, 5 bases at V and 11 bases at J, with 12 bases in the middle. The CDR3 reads CASSMGPGQYF. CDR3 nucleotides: TGTGCCAGCAGCATGGGTCCGGGGCAGTACTTC.

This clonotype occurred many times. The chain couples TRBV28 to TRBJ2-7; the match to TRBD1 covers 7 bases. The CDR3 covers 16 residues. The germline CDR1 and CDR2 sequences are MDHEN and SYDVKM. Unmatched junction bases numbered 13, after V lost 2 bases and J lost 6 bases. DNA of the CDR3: TGTGCCAGCAGTTTAATTACGGACAGGTTTGATGGCGAGCAGTACTTC. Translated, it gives CASSLITDRFDGEQYF.

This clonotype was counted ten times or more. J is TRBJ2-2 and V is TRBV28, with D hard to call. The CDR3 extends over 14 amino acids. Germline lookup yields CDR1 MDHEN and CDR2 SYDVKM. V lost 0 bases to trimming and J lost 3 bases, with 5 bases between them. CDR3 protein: CASSLWQDTGELFF. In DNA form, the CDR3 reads TGTGCCAGCAGTTTATGGCAAGACACCGGGGAGCTGTTTTTT.

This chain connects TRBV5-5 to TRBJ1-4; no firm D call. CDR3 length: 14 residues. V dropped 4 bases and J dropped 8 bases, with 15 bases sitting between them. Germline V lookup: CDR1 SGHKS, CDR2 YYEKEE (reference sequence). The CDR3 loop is CASSLGIRKEKLFF. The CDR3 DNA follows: TGTGCCAGCAGCCTTGGGATTCGGAAAGAAAAACTGTTTTTT.

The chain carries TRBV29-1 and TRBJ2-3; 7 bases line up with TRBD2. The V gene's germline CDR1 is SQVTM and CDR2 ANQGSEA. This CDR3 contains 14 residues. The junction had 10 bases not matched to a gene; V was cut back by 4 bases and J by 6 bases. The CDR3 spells CSVAERDPTDTQYF. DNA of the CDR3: TGCAGCGTTGCCGAGCGGGACCCAACCGATACGCAGTATTTT.

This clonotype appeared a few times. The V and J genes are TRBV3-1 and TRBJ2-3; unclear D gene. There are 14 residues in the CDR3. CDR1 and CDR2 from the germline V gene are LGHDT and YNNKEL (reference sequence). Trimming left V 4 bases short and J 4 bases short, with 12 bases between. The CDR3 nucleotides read TGTGCCAGCAGCCCGCCGTTCCGGTCAGATACGCAGTATTTT. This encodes CASSPPFRSDTQYF.

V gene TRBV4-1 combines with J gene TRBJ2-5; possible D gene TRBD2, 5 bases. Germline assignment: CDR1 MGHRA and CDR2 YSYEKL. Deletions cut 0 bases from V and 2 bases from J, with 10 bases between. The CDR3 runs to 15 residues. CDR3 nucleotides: TGCGCCAGCAGCCAAGAGGGAGCGCGACAAGAGACCCAGTACTTC. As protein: CASSQEGARQETQYF.

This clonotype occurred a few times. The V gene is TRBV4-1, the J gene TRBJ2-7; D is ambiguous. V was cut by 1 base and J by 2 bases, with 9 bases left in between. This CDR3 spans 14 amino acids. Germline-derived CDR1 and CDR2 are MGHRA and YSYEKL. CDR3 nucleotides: TGCGCCAGCAGCCAAGGTAAAGGCACCTACGAGCAGTACTTC. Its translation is CASSQGKGTYEQYF.